This record looks at one T cell receptor (beta chain) sequence and its context. The antigen remains unidentified. The CDR3 is made up of 18 amino acids. After removal of 3 bases from V and 4 bases from J, the junction contained 14 bases not matched to a gene. The sample originates from a study of CD8 T cells in Susac syndrome. About the study: Patients with Susac syndrome were therapy-naive, on corticosteroids, or on intravenous immunoglobulin alone at the time that blood was drawn. Study-level results: TCR sequencing and HLA analysis covered a relatively small number of individuals.

Random-hexamer reverse transcription was applied to about 0.5 to 1 ug RNA. TCRdb re-analysed the immunoSEQ multiplex PCR reads in MiXCR, keeping a single row per CDR3 protein. The sample records about 120,000 distinct CDR3 sequences, about 95% being singletons. TCR beta from blood CD8+ and CD4+ T cells was sequenced. The TEMRA cells underwent FACS enrichment, while the CD8+ and CD4+ T cells underwent negative isolation. Sequenced: CD8+ T cells from PBMCs. The chain joins TRBV12-3 or TRBV12-4 to TRBJ2-1, with TRBD2 matching 8 bases. This sequence was found in a human donor with Susac syndrome. The CDR3 DNA reads as TGTGCCAGCAGTTTTTTCCCGCGGGAGGCAATATTTTACAATGAGCAGTTCTTC. Amino acid sequence: CASSFFPREAIFYNEQFF.